This paragraph covers one T cell receptor beta chain sequence. The antigen remains undetermined. The V and J ends lost 6 bases and 6 bases respectively, with 23 bases between them. The germline V gene has CDR1 MDHEN and CDR2 SYDVKM. This CDR3 is 16 amino acids long. These data come from a study of siplizumab effects on memory and regulatory T cells. TCRdb's table, derived via immunoSEQ multiplex PCR, lists solely in-frame clones and lacks some. This sample has around 7,400 clones, with under 80% found just once. Whole-study findings and limits: Siplizumab, the agent tested, significantly reduced alloreactive sequences traceable to unstimulated CD4+ memory cells. Whether the proliferating Tregs (from siplizumab cultures) were suppressive was not confirmed. Naive T cells seemed more diverse than memory cells and seemed major alloresponse contributors. Siplizumab gave mappable alloreactive CD4+ clones an average Treg-derived fraction of approximately 64%, against 25% to 30% in controls.

This receptor was identified in a human donor in good health. The chain recombines TRBV28 with TRBJ1-2; D possibly corresponds to TRBD1 (5 bases). The sequenced material came from effector memory CD8+ T cells sorted from blood. The subset denotes: unstimulated CD8+ effector memory T cells. CDR3 in amino acids: CASSSNSLGGGDGYTF. The CDR3 nucleotides read TGTGCCAGCAGCTCCAACAGCCTGGGGGGGGGTGATGGCTACACCTTC.